The 20 T cell receptor beta chains listed next were all sequenced from one sample in a study of T cell responses to AZD1222 COVID-19 vaccine. Produced via immunoSEQ multiplex PCR; TCRdb's table is partial and in-frame only. Here the sample spans about 180,000 clones, 85% to 90% being singletons. The specimen was peripheral blood, collected 28 days after the second dose of the MenACWY control vaccine. The origin of the receptors is an adult who received the MenACWY meningococcal vaccine as a control.

V gene TRBV5-4 combines with J gene TRBJ1-1; D not certain. The ends were cut back, 0 bases at V and 5 bases at J, with 11 bases in the middle. Per the germline V gene, CDR1 is SGHNT and CDR2 is YYREEE (reference sequence). The CDR3 has 14 amino acids. CDR3 sequence: CASSLDRGGTEAFF. The DNA for the CDR3 is TGTGCCAGCAGCTTGGACCGCGGCGGAACTGAAGCTTTCTTT. Combining the CDR3 with reference TRBV5-4 and TRBJ1-1 gives the whole variable domain ETGVTQSPTHLIKTRGQQVTLRCSSQSGHNTVSWYQQALGQGPQFIFQYYREEENGRGNFPPRFSGLQFPNYSSELNVNALELDDSALYLCASSLDRGGTEAFFGQGTRLTVV.

The genes are TRBV19 and TRBJ2-5; a possible D gene is TRBD2 (6 bases). The CDR3 length is 14 residues. Germline V CDR1 and CDR2: LNHDA, SQIVND (reference sequence). V was shortened by 5 bases and J by 5 bases, with 15 bases between the two germline ends. The CDR3 bases are TGTGCCAGTAGTGCCGCTGGGGGGAGGGAGACCCAGTACTTC. Amino acid sequence: CASSAAGGRETQYF.

A single count supports this clone. The V gene is TRBV19, the J gene TRBJ2-2, with 13 bases fitting TRBD2. CDR1 and CDR2 (germline): LNHDA, SQIVND (reference sequence). V lost 0 bases to trimming and J lost 2 bases; unmatched junction nucleotides: 9. The CDR3 covers 20 residues. The CDR3 reads CASSIEGTSGTRINTGELFF. The CDR3 DNA reads as TGTGCCAGTAGTATAGAAGGGACTAGCGGGACACGAATAAACACCGGGGAGCTGTTTTTT.

The chain links TRBV2 to TRBJ1-2; no definite D call. Germline V lookup: CDR1 SNHLY, CDR2 FYNNEI. This CDR3 comprises 16 residues. The ends were cut back, 1 base at V and 1 base at J, with 13 bases in the middle. The CDR3 DNA reads as TGTGCCAGCAGTGAAGGTGGCCTCCTAGTTAACTATGGCTACACCTTC. The encoded protein is CASSEGGLLVNYGYTF.

The chain uses TRBV25-1 and TRBJ1-5; tentatively, D is TRBD1 (5 bases). V was shortened by 2 bases and J by 5 bases, with 10 bases between the two germline ends. The CDR3 loop spans 14 amino acids. The germline V gene has CDR1 MGHDK and CDR2 SYGVNS. CDR3 bases: TGTGCCAGCAGTGAAGGACAAGGCCATCAGCCCCAGCATTTT. The encoded protein is CASSEGQGHQPQHF.

The chain has TRBV6-5 and TRBJ2-2; possibly TRBD1 for D (6 bases). Per germline, CDR1 MNHEY and CDR2 SVGAGI. The CDR3 runs 14 residues. The germline V and J ends were trimmed by 7 bases and 7 bases, with 16 bases remaining between them. CDR3 nucleotide sequence: TGTGCCAGCAACTCGCAACAGGGCGGCGGGGAGCTGTTTTTT. This codes for CASNSQQGGGELFF.

V is TRBV19 and J is TRBJ1-2; the D is unclear. CDR1 is LNHDA, CDR2 SQIVND, per germline (reference sequence). V was cut by 5 bases and J by 4 bases, with 17 bases left in between. CDR3 length: 15 residues. CDR3 DNA: TGTGCCAGTAGTTTAGCCTGGGCGACGGGCTATGGCTACACCTTC. This sequence encodes CASSLAWATGYGYTF.

The V gene is TRBV7-9, the J gene TRBJ2-3, with unresolved D. The ends were cut back, 1 base at V and 7 bases at J, with 6 bases in the middle. This CDR3 spans 12 amino acids. Per germline, CDR1 SEHNR and CDR2 FQNEAQ (reference sequence). The CDR3 DNA reads as TGTGCCAGCAGCTTAGACGGATATACGCAGTATTTT. Its protein product is CASSLDGYTQYF.

The chain joins TRBV5-4 to TRBJ1-6; TRBD1 matches 11 bases. The V gene end was trimmed by 4 bases and the J gene end by 11 bases; junction bases not matched to a gene: 8. The CDR3 has 15 residues. CDR1 is SGHNT and CDR2 is YYREEE in the germline V gene (reference sequence). In DNA form, the CDR3 reads TGTGCCAGCAGCCACGGACAGGGGGCGACGGCACCCCTCCACTTT. Protein sequence: CASSHGQGATAPLHF.

The CDR3 here is CASSLPGQAAFF. CDR3 nucleotide sequence: TGTGCCAGCAGCTTACCCGGACAGGCAGCTTTCTTT. This chain uses TRBV7-2 with TRBJ1-1; 7 bases agree with TRBD1. V dropped 2 bases and J dropped 10; count of bases not matched to a gene: 4. CDR3 length: 12 residues. The germline V gene encodes CDR1 SGHTA and CDR2 FQGNSA. The variable domain in full, completed from reference TRBV7-2 and TRBJ1-1, reads GAGVSQSPSNKVTEKGKDVELRCDPISGHTALYWYRQSLGQGLEFLIYFQGNSAPDKSGLPSDRFSAERTGGSVSTLTIQRTQQEDSAVYLCASSLPGQAAFFGQGTRLTVV.

V usage is TRBV10-3 and J usage is TRBJ1-1; 8 nucleotides line up with TRBD1. Germline assignment: CDR1 ENHRY and CDR2 SYGVKD. V shed 5 bases, J shed 4 bases, and the junction held 3 bases outside the gene matches. The CDR3 spans 13 residues. The CDR3 nucleotides read TGTGCCATCAGTTCCGGACAGGGCACTGAAGCTTTCTTT. Its translation is CAISSGQGTEAFF.

The chain joins TRBV7-8 to TRBJ1-1; D is possibly TRBD1 (6 bases). V was shortened by 3 bases and J by 1 base, with 18 bases between the two germline ends. The germline V gene encodes CDR1 SGHVS and CDR2 FQNEAQ. CDR3 length: 17 residues. The chain's CDR3 is CASSLPGWDKENTEAFF. CDR3 in DNA: TGTGCCAGCAGCTTGCCAGGGTGGGACAAAGAGAACACTGAAGCTTTCTTT.

J is TRBJ2-5 and V is TRBV29-1; D unclear. Germline CDR1 is SQVTM and CDR2 is ANQGSEA. Deletions cut 3 bases from V and 5 bases from J, with 7 bases between. The CDR3 is 11 amino acids. The CDR3 coding sequence is TGCAGCGTTGAGTCTTACGAGACCCAGTACTTC. Translating gives CSVESYETQYF.

This rearrangement joins TRBV6-2 or TRBV6-3 to TRBJ2-5; no definite D call. CDR1 and CDR2 from the germline V gene are MNHEY and SVGEGT. CDR3 length equals 18 residues. V gave up 6 bases and J gave up 4 bases, with 27 bases separating them. The CDR3 bases are TGTGCCAGCAGCCCCGCCCCCCTCACCTGGACCTACCGAGAGACCCAGTACTTC. Its protein product is CASSPAPLTWTYRETQYF.

The V gene is TRBV7-2, the J gene TRBJ1-4; D gene ambiguous. The CDR3 runs to 12 residues. V was shortened by 3 bases and J by 5 bases, with 4 bases between the two germline ends. Germline values: CDR1 SGHTA, CDR2 FQGNSA. CDR3: CASSFANEKLFF. The CDR3 DNA follows: TGTGCCAGCAGCTTTGCGAATGAAAAACTGTTTTTT.

V and J are TRBV5-6 and TRBJ2-7; D gene uncertain. V was trimmed by 2 bases and J by 6 bases, leaving 9 bases between them. Germline lookup yields CDR1 SGHDT and CDR2 YYEEEE. CDR3 size: 12 residues. As DNA, the CDR3 is TGTGCCAGCAGCTTTCCCGGTGGCGAGCAGTACTTC. Protein sequence: CASSFPGGEQYF.

The genes are TRBV6-2 or TRBV6-3 and TRBJ1-1, with D possibly being TRBD1 (5 bases). Germline V lookup: CDR1 MNHEY, CDR2 SVGEGT. V lost 2 bases and J 1 base, leaving 8 bases between the germline ends. CDR3 size: 14 residues. DNA for the CDR3: TGTGCCAGCAGTTACCCAACAGGGAACACTGAAGCTTTCTTT. It is translated as CASSYPTGNTEAFF.

This clone appeared many times. This chain uses TRBV19 with TRBJ2-7; TRBD2 agrees at 7 bases. Per the germline V gene, CDR1 is LNHDA and CDR2 is SQIVND (reference sequence). With 4 bases clipped from V and 5 bases from J, the junction kept 2 bases outside the gene matches. CDR3 length equals 12 residues. CDR3 sequence (DNA): TGTGCCAGTAGTAGGACTAGTGACGAGCAGTACTTC. This encodes CASSRTSDEQYF. Variable domain in full (rest from reference TRBV19 and TRBJ2-7): DGGITQSPKYLFRKEGQNVTLSCEQNLNHDAMYWYRQDPGQGLRLIYYSQIVNDFQKGDIAEGYSVSREKKESFPLTVTSAQKNPTAFYLCASSRTSDEQYFGPGTRLTVT.

The rearrangement uses TRBV7-2 and TRBJ1-5, with a weak D call TRBD1 (5 bases). Trimming left V 5 bases short and J 11 bases short, with 19 bases between. The CDR3 sequence is 14 residues long. CDR1 and CDR2 from the germline V gene are SGHTA and FQGNSA. In DNA form, the CDR3 reads TGTGCCAGCAGCCCAAACATACAGGCTCAAGCCCAGCATTTT. This translates into CASSPNIQAQAQHF.

The chain employs TRBV11-3 and TRBJ1-6; D ambiguous. The germline gives CDR1 SGHNT, CDR2 YENEEA. V gave up 2 bases and J gave up 5 bases, with 7 bases separating them. The CDR3 extends over 14 amino acids. The CDR3 DNA reads TGTGCCAGCAGCTTACGTGGGGATAATTCACCCCTCCACTTT. This encodes CASSLRGDNSPLHF.